The 24 T cell receptor beta chains below all came from one sample that was sequenced in a study of T cell responses to AZD1222 COVID-19 vaccine. Method: immunoSEQ multiplex PCR; TCRdb's copy keeps in-frame clones and lacks some. The table records about 120,000 clones, roughly nine tenths of them present only once. The sample in question was peripheral blood, obtained 28 days after the second AZD1222 dose. Receptors were obtained from an adult who received the AZD1222 COVID-19 vaccine.

V gene TRBV6-2 or TRBV6-3 combines with J gene TRBJ2-1; 15 bases fit TRBD2. V was clipped by 4 bases and J by 9 bases; unmatched bases: 7. Germline CDR1 reads MNHEY; CDR2 reads SVGEGT. The CDR3 consists of 16 residues. CDR3 residues: CASSSGLAGGKPEQFF. The CDR3 DNA is TGTGCCAGCAGTTCGGGACTAGCGGGAGGTAAACCTGAGCAGTTCTTC.

J is TRBJ1-3 and V is TRBV30; D ambiguous. CDR1 and CDR2 from the germline V gene are GTSNPN and SVGIG (reference sequence). The CDR3 sequence is 12 residues long. The V gene lost 7 bases and the J gene lost 2 bases, with 9 bases spanning the gap. In DNA, the CDR3 is TGTGCCTCCAACAGTGCTGGAAACACCATATATTTT. This translates into CASNSAGNTIYF.

The gene calls are TRBV19 and TRBJ2-1; 7 bases match TRBD2. After removal of 6 bases from V and 1 base from J, the junction contained 9 bases not matched to a gene. Germline lookup yields CDR1 LNHDA and CDR2 SQIVND (reference sequence). The CDR3 has 16 residues. CDR3 nucleotide sequence: TGTGCCAGTAGACCTGGTGGCGGGAGTTCCTACAATGAGCAGTTCTTC. It specifies CASRPGGGSSYNEQFF.

This sequence joins TRBV9 and TRBJ2-7; TRBD2 matches at 7 bases. This CDR3 is 13 amino acids long. Trimming took 0 bases from V and 6 from J; bases not matched to a gene: 3. Germline CDR1 SGDLS, CDR2 YYNGEE. The CDR3 here is CASSVGGGTEQYF. The CDR3 DNA follows: TGTGCCAGCAGCGTAGGGGGAGGGACCGAGCAGTACTTC. The full variable domain, its missing parts supplied by reference TRBV9 and TRBJ2-7, is DSGVTQTPKHLITATGQRVTLRCSPRSGDLSVYWYQQSLDQGLQFLIQYYNGEERAKGNILERFSAQQFPDLHSELNLSSLELGDSALYFCASSVGGGTEQYFGPGTRLTVT.

This chain joins TRBV9 and TRBJ2-7; D possibly corresponds to TRBD2 (6 bases). The CDR3 covers 15 residues. CDR1 SGDLS and CDR2 YYNGEE come from the germline V gene. Trimming took off 0 bases at V and 2 bases at J, with 12 bases between the two ends. DNA of the CDR3: TGTGCCAGCAGCGTAGGGGTTAGCGGTACCTACGAGCAGTACTTC. Amino acids: CASSVGVSGTYEQYF.

The chain couples TRBV6-2 or TRBV6-3 to TRBJ2-7; 12 nucleotides align to TRBD2. V was pared by 4 bases and J by 3 bases, with 7 bases of the junction left unmatched. CDR1 MNHEY and CDR2 SVGEGT come from the germline V gene. There are 16 residues in the CDR3. The CDR3 here is CASSSTSGSSIYEQYF. For the CDR3, the DNA is TGTGCCAGCAGTTCGACTAGCGGGAGTTCCATCTACGAGCAGTACTTC.

The V gene is TRBV7-3, the J gene TRBJ1-2, with 7 bases that match TRBD1. Trimming removed 5 bases from V and 9 bases from J; junction bases left unmatched: 6. The CDR3 runs 12 residues. CDR1 and CDR2 (germline): SGHTA, FQGTGA. CDR3 DNA: TGTGCCAGCAGCGATCGACAGGGAAGCTACACCTTC. Translating it yields CASSDRQGSYTF. Combining the CDR3 with reference TRBV7-3 and TRBJ1-2 gives the whole variable domain GAGVSQTPSNKVTEKGKYVELRCDPISGHTALYWYRQSLGQGPEFLIYFQGTGAADDSGLPNDRFFAVRPEGSVSTLKIQRTERGDSAVYLCASSDRQGSYTFGSGTRLTVV.

The CDR3 region has the DNA TGTGCCAGCAGCGTTCGGGTGGAGGAGAAAAACATTCAGTACTTC. Residues: CASSVRVEEKNIQYF. This chain uses TRBV11-1 with TRBJ2-4; a possible D gene is TRBD2 (5 bases). The V gene lost 5 bases and the J gene lost 4 bases, with 15 bases spanning the gap. Germline assignment: CDR1 SGHAT and CDR2 FQDESV (reference sequence). This CDR3 is built from 15 residues.

V and J are TRBV2 and TRBJ1-5; D not resolved. CDR3 length: 14 residues. Trimming took 2 bases from V and 1 from J, leaving 6 bases between them. Looked up from germline, CDR1 is SNHLY and CDR2 is FYNNEI. In DNA, the CDR3 is TGTGCCAGCAGTGAACCGGCGAGCAATCAGCCCCAGCATTTT. Protein sequence: CASSEPASNQPQHF.

The chain is built from TRBV18 and TRBJ2-3; no clear D gene. CDR1 KGHSH and CDR2 LQKENI come from the germline V gene. The CDR3 has 12 residues. Trimming removed 2 bases from V and 6 bases from J, with 6 bases in between. The CDR3 is CASSPTEDTQYF. The CDR3 region has the DNA TGTGCCAGCTCACCAACGGAGGATACGCAGTATTTT.

J is TRBJ2-5 and V is TRBV5-1; D ambiguous. This CDR3 has 12 residues. Deletions cut 4 bases from V and 5 bases from J, with 9 bases between. Germline V lookup: CDR1 SGHRS, CDR2 YFSETQ. CDR3 in amino acids: CASSEKRETQYF. As DNA, the CDR3 is TGCGCCAGCAGCGAGAAGCGTGAGACCCAGTACTTC.

This chain's CDR3 is CASSKSLNTEAFF. The CDR3 coding sequence is TGTGCCAGCAGCAAATCATTGAACACTGAAGCTTTCTTT. V usage is TRBV14 and J usage is TRBJ1-1; D ambiguous. Deletions cut 5 bases from V and 0 bases from J, with 7 bases between. Germline V gene sequence: CDR1 SGHDN, CDR2 FVKESK. The CDR3 is 13 amino acids.

V and J are TRBV5-4 and TRBJ1-1; no definite D call. V lost 0 bases and J 11 bases, leaving 14 bases between the germline ends. This CDR3 has 13 amino acids. From germline, CDR1 is SGHNT and CDR2 YYREEE (reference sequence). CDR3 region: CASSLGETSRAFF. The CDR3 DNA follows: TGTGCCAGCAGCTTGGGGGAGACCTCGCGGGCTTTCTTT.

V is TRBV9 and J is TRBJ2-7; 8 bases map to TRBD1. CDR1 and CDR2 (germline): SGDLS, YYNGEE. V dropped 0 bases and J dropped 4; count of bases not matched to a gene: 9. CDR3 size: 16 residues. The CDR3 loop is CASSVDSGQGAYEQYF. Here the CDR3 DNA reads TGTGCCAGCAGCGTAGATTCGGGGCAGGGGGCTTACGAGCAGTACTTC. The variable domain in full, with the rest retrieved from reference TRBV9 and TRBJ2-7, is DSGVTQTPKHLITATGQRVTLRCSPRSGDLSVYWYQQSLDQGLQFLIQYYNGEERAKGNILERFSAQQFPDLHSELNLSSLELGDSALYFCASSVDSGQGAYEQYFGPGTRLTVT.

The V call is TRBV6-5, the J call TRBJ1-1, with TRBD1 identical over 8 bases. The V segment lost 4 bases and the J segment 6 bases; nucleotides outside the gene matches: 10. The CDR3 extends over 15 amino acids. From germline, CDR1 is MNHEY and CDR2 SVGAGI. The CDR3 reads CASSLFRTGKPEAFF. CDR3 nucleotides: TGTGCCAGCAGTTTATTTAGGACAGGGAAGCCTGAAGCTTTCTTT.

The chain recombines TRBV6-5 with TRBJ2-1; 8 bases are a match to TRBD2. This CDR3 is 15 amino acids long. CDR1 MNHEY and CDR2 SVGAGI come from the germline V gene. The V segment lost 0 bases and the J segment 9 bases; nucleotides outside the gene matches: 7. The CDR3 sequence is CASSYSGLGGTEQFF. The CDR3 DNA is TGTGCCAGCAGTTACTCGGGACTAGGTGGTACTGAGCAGTTCTTC.

The chain joins TRBV10-3 to TRBJ2-3, with 9 positions matching TRBD2. This CDR3 is built from 16 residues. Germline V gene lookup returns CDR1 ENHRY and CDR2 SYGVKD. The V and J ends lost 2 bases and 4 bases, in that order; junction bases with no gene match: 7. The CDR3 loop is CAISEDSGSGSDTQYF. The CDR3 nucleotides are TGTGCCATCAGTGAGGATAGCGGGAGTGGTTCAGATACGCAGTATTTT.

The rearrangement uses TRBV2 and TRBJ1-3; TRBD1 aligns across 7 bases. CDR1 is SNHLY, CDR2 FYNNEI, per germline. After removal of 9 bases from V and 4 bases from J, the junction contained 0 bases not matched to a gene. The CDR3 extends over 11 amino acids. CDR3 DNA: TGTGCCAGGGGACAGGGAAACACCATATATTTT. This sequence encodes CARGQGNTIYF.

The chain carries TRBV27 and TRBJ2-5, with 9 nucleotides matching TRBD1. The ends lost 4 bases at V and 5 bases at J; junction bases unmatched: 11. CDR1 is MNHEY and CDR2 is SMNVEV in the germline V gene (reference sequence). There are 16 residues in the CDR3. CDR3 sequence (DNA): TGTGCCAGCAGTTACTTCAGGACAGGGGTGAGGGAGACCCAGTACTTC. Residues: CASSYFRTGVRETQYF.

The chain has TRBV9 and TRBJ1-2; 9 nucleotides align to TRBD1. CDR1 is SGDLS, CDR2 YYNGEE, per germline. This CDR3 region has 14 residues. Germline trimming cut 4 bases from V and 4 bases from J; bases unmatched to any gene: 5. The CDR3 DNA reads TGTGCCAGCAGCCCTCGACAGGGGGGCTATGGCTACACCTTC. This translates into CASSPRQGGYGYTF. The full variable domain, with the rest looked up from reference TRBV9 and TRBJ1-2, is DSGVTQTPKHLITATGQRVTLRCSPRSGDLSVYWYQQSLDQGLQFLIQYYNGEERAKGNILERFSAQQFPDLHSELNLSSLELGDSALYFCASSPRQGGYGYTFGSGTRLTVV.

This clone was counted once. The chain has TRBV6-5 and TRBJ2-5; D might be TRBD2 (6 bases). V gave up 2 bases and J gave up 3 bases, with 16 bases separating them. The CDR3 spans 16 residues. From germline, CDR1 is MNHEY and CDR2 SVGAGI. This CDR3 is CASSYGGGVTEETQYF. For the CDR3, the DNA is TGTGCCAGCAGTTACGGGGGAGGTGTAACAGAAGAGACCCAGTACTTC.

The chain employs TRBV7-9 and TRBJ2-1; 8 bases agree with TRBD1. Germline V lookup: CDR1 SEHNR, CDR2 FQNEAQ (reference sequence). CDR3 size: 12 residues. The junction had 0 bases not matched to a gene; V was cut back by 3 bases and J by 8 bases. The CDR3 nucleotides are TGTGCCAGCAGCTTCAGGGGGCATGAGCAGTTCTTC. It yields the protein CASSFRGHEQFF.

The chain couples TRBV19 to TRBJ1-1; possibly TRBD1 for D (6 bases). V lost 6 bases to trimming and J lost 8 bases, with 19 bases between them. The germline gives CDR1 LNHDA, CDR2 SQIVND (reference sequence). The length of the CDR3 is 14 residues. The CDR3 loop reads CASSPTGHEAEAFF. As DNA, the CDR3 is TGTGCCAGTAGCCCGACAGGCCACGAAGCAGAAGCTTTCTTT.

The V and J genes are TRBV9 and TRBJ1-1; D not resolved. Germline V CDR1 and CDR2: SGDLS, YYNGEE. The CDR3 consists of 13 residues. Trimming pared 4 bases from V and 1 base from J, leaving 8 bases between. The CDR3 here is CASSSIQNTEAFF. DNA for the CDR3: TGTGCCAGCAGCTCTATTCAGAACACTGAAGCTTTCTTT.